These 26 T cell receptor beta chains originate from one sample sequenced in a study of response to subunit inactivated influenza vaccine (dated by TCRdb to 2017 to 2018). The library was generated by RT-PCR. The run used an Illumina HiSeq 2500. The public reads were quality trimmed at Q25 with fastp and then assembled into clones with MiXCR by TCRdb, keeping productive beta chains. Rows are unified per CDR3 protein, each entry keeping the most common DNA and genes. Counted in this sample were hundreds of thousands of distinct CDR3 sequences; approximately 11% of them appeared once. The top ten clones comprise approximately 9.9% of the sample. The same data also went into a second study, on T cells expressing NK-cell markers. The second paper further reports: The TCR beta cDNA libraries were made using 5'RACE template switching, a step that added both a universal primer site and unique molecular identifiers.

The sequences come from PBMCs from blood, collected on the day of vaccination. All receptors come from a man aged 50-59 years who received an inactivated influenza vaccine. Donor details come from another sample of the same person, matched by shared clones.

The CDR3 DNA sequence: TGCAGTGCTAGTCACGGGGTGATTGGAAACACCATATATTTT. Protein: CSASHGVIGNTIYF. The genes are TRBV20-1 and TRBJ1-3; no clear D. The CDR3 length is 14 residues. CDR1 is DFQATT and CDR2 is SNEGSKA in the germline V gene (reference sequence). Trimming stripped 3 bases from V and 3 bases from J, with 12 bases between.

This clonotype was detected a few times. J is TRBJ2-7 and V is TRBV19; D gene unclear. V gave up 3 bases and J gave up 0 bases, with 6 bases separating them. From germline, CDR1 is LNHDA and CDR2 SQIVND (reference sequence). The CDR3 runs to 13 residues. The CDR3 sequence is CASSIGYSYEQYF. Here the CDR3 DNA reads TGTGCCAGTAGTATCGGCTACTCCTACGAGCAGTACTTC.

This clonotype has only a few counts. The chain recombines TRBV7-3 with TRBJ1-1; no clear D gene. The CDR3 extends over 14 amino acids. Germline assignment: CDR1 SGHTA and CDR2 FQGTGA. Trimming cost V 2 bases and J 2 bases, with 9 bases left between them. The CDR3 DNA reads as TGTGCCAGCAGCTTAGATAACAGAAACACTGAAGCTTTCTTT. Protein product: CASSLDNRNTEAFF.

This clonotype was detected only a few times. V and J are TRBV6-6 and TRBJ1-5; unclear D gene. V lost 6 bases, J lost 3 bases, and 9 bases lay in between. This CDR3 region has 13 residues. Per the germline V gene, CDR1 is MNHNY and CDR2 is SVGAGI (reference sequence). This chain's CDR3 is CASSYSINQPQHF. As DNA, the CDR3 is TGTGCCAGCAGCTACAGTATCAATCAGCCCCAGCATTTT.

This clonotype appeared a few times. The chain employs TRBV5-1 and TRBJ2-5; 9 bases line up with TRBD2. Looked up from germline, CDR1 is SGHRS and CDR2 is YFSETQ. The CDR3 covers 17 residues. V was pared by 1 base and J by 5 bases, with 12 bases of the junction left unmatched. This chain's CDR3 is CASSLTPAGGGVETQYF. In DNA, the CDR3 is TGCGCCAGCAGCTTGACCCCAGCGGGGGGCGGGGTTGAGACCCAGTACTTC.

This clonotype was seen many times. CDR3 DNA sequence: TGCAGTGCTAGAGGGACTAGCGGGAGCCGGGAGCAGTACTTC. Its protein product is CSARGTSGSREQYF. The gene calls are TRBV20-1 and TRBJ2-7; 13 bases line up with TRBD2. V was clipped by 1 base and J by 7 bases; unmatched bases: 4. The germline V gene encodes CDR1 DFQATT and CDR2 SNEGSKA (reference sequence). The CDR3 is made up of 14 amino acids.

This clonotype was counted only a few times. J is TRBJ2-7 and V is TRBV7-6, with D maybe TRBD2 (5 bases). There are 13 residues in the CDR3. V dropped 5 bases and J dropped 4 bases, with 12 bases sitting between them. Germline CDR1 SGHVS, CDR2 FNYEAQ. CDR3 in amino acids: CASSLTEAYEQYF. CDR3 nucleotides: TGTGCCAGCAGCCTGACGGAGGCTTACGAGCAGTACTTC.

This clonotype was detected many times. The V gene is TRBV5-6, the J gene TRBJ2-6; TRBD1 agrees at 9 bases. Trimming cost V 2 bases and J 0 bases; bases outside gene matches: 6. The CDR3 sequence is 18 residues long. Germline V lookup: CDR1 SGHDT, CDR2 YYEEEE. Here the CDR3 reads CASSLAGTGFSGANVLTF. The CDR3 coding sequence is TGTGCCAGCAGCTTAGCCGGGACAGGGTTCTCTGGGGCCAACGTCCTGACTTTC.

This clonotype appeared a few times. The rearrangement links TRBV28 to TRBJ2-6; the D is unclear. The CDR3 is 16 residues long. V dropped 1 base and J dropped 0 bases, with 7 bases sitting between them. Germline lookup yields CDR1 MDHEN and CDR2 SYDVKM. The CDR3 DNA is TGTGCCAGCAGTTTATTTCGCCGCTCTGGGGCCAACGTCCTGACTTTC. Translating it yields CASSLFRRSGANVLTF.

The CDR3 sequence is CASSLDTGNEQFF. CDR3 nucleotides: TGCGCCAGCAGCTTGGATACAGGGAATGAGCAGTTCTTC. The J gene is TRBJ2-1, the V gene TRBV5-1, with D tentatively TRBD1 (6 bases). Germline V gene lookup returns CDR1 SGHRS and CDR2 YFSETQ. V was trimmed by 0 bases and J by 7 bases, leaving 8 bases between them. This CDR3 has 13 amino acids.

This clonotype came up a few times. This rearrangement joins TRBV2 to TRBJ2-6; TRBD2 aligns across 11 bases. J lost 0 bases, V lost 7 bases, and 8 bases had no gene match. The CDR3 is 18 residues long. Germline values: CDR1 SNHLY, CDR2 FYNNEI. The CDR3 DNA follows: TGTGCCAGCAAGACCGGGACTAGCGGCCTCTCTGGGGCCAACGTCCTGACTTTC. Protein product: CASKTGTSGLSGANVLTF.

The chain links TRBV28 to TRBJ2-6; D remains ambiguous. V was trimmed by 6 bases and J by 0 bases, leaving 12 bases between them. CDR1 MDHEN and CDR2 SYDVKM come from the germline V gene. This CDR3 has 16 residues. The CDR3 sequence: CASRLSVTSGANVLTF. The CDR3 nucleotides are TGTGCCAGCAGGTTGAGCGTAACCTCTGGGGCCAACGTCCTGACTTTC.

This clonotype appeared many times. The V call is TRBV4-1, the J call TRBJ1-4; D gene uncertain. Looked up from germline, CDR1 is MGHRA and CDR2 is YSYEKL. This CDR3 region has 15 residues. V dropped 4 bases and J dropped 8 bases, with 17 bases sitting between them. The CDR3 DNA follows: TGCGCCAGCAGCCCGGTGCGGAATGGAATCGAAAAACTGTTTTTT. This gives the protein CASSPVRNGIEKLFF.

The chain employs TRBV12-3 or TRBV12-4 and TRBJ2-5; perhaps TRBD2 as D (6 bases). This CDR3 is built from 14 residues. V lost 0 bases to trimming and J lost 9 bases, with 14 bases between them. The CDR3 DNA follows: TGTGCCAGCAGTTTAGCGGGAGGCCCAGGGCCCCAGTACTTC. Translating it yields CASSLAGGPGPQYF.

Concerning this clonotype: A much larger clone lies one base from this, so it may be a read error. The J gene is TRBJ2-7, the V gene TRBV29-1; tentatively, D is TRBD1 or TRBD2 (5 bases each). The CDR3 length is 14 residues. Germline V gene sequence: CDR1 SQVTM, CDR2 ANQGSEA. V lost 0 bases and J lost 0, with 9 bases in between. CDR3: CSVEDRDGSYEQYF. CDR3 bases: TGCAGCGTTGAAGATCGGGACGGCTCCTACGAGCAGTACTTC.

This clonotype was seen ten or more times. This sequence joins TRBV5-1 and TRBJ2-1; 16 bases fit TRBD2. The CDR3 totals 18 residues. The ends lost 3 bases at V and 7 bases at J; junction bases unmatched: 10. CDR1 and CDR2 (germline): SGHRS, YFSETQ. The CDR3 here is CASSSGTSGRGFMNEQFF. CDR3 DNA sequence: TGCGCCAGCAGCTCCGGGACTAGCGGGAGGGGGTTTATGAATGAGCAGTTCTTC. The whole variable domain, remainder taken from reference TRBV5-1 and TRBJ2-1, is KAGVTQTPRYLIKTRGQQVTLSCSPISGHRSVSWYQQTPGQGLQFLFEYFSETQRNKGNFPGRFSGRQFSNSRSEMNVSTLELGDSALYLCASSSGTSGRGFMNEQFFGPGTRLTVL.

This clonotype showed up many times. The chain has TRBV4-1 and TRBJ2-7; 7 bases are shared with TRBD1. The CDR3 is 15 residues long. Germline V gene data show CDR1 as MGHRA and CDR2 as YSYEKL. V dropped 2 bases and J dropped 3; count of bases not matched to a gene: 7. The CDR3 DNA is TGCGCCAGCAGCCAACACAGGCAGGGGGACTACGAGCAGTACTTC. It is translated as CASSQHRQGDYEQYF.

This clonotype was detected many times. V usage is TRBV27 and J usage is TRBJ1-2, with D tentatively TRBD1 (6 bases). Germline V gives CDR1 MNHEY, CDR2 SMNVEV (reference sequence). There are 14 residues in the CDR3. The V end lost 6 bases, the J end lost 5 bases, and 16 bases lay between the germline ends. The CDR3 DNA reads TGTGCCAGCAGCATAGGGGGGCTAGGGTATGGCTACACCTTC. It codes for CASSIGGLGYGYTF.

The chain employs TRBV10-3 and TRBJ1-4; 8 bases align to TRBD1. The V segment lost 6 bases and the J segment 4 bases; nucleotides outside the gene matches: 4. The germline gives CDR1 ENHRY, CDR2 SYGVKD. CDR3 length: 14 residues. The CDR3 region is CAIRGQEDNEKLFF. In DNA form, the CDR3 reads TGTGCCATCAGGGGACAGGAGGATAATGAAAAACTGTTTTTT.

This clonotype was counted only a few times. This chain links TRBV15 with TRBJ1-5, with D hard to call. The CDR3 sequence is 14 residues long. Between the trimmed V and J ends, which lost 4 bases and 7 bases, there was a span of 14 bases. Germline values: CDR1 LNHNV, CDR2 YYDKDF (reference sequence). CDR3 coding DNA: TGTGCCACCAGCACCCCCAGCAAGGAGCAGCCCCAGCATTTT. Translating gives CATSTPSKEQPQHF.

The sample holds a few counts of this clonotype. This rearrangement joins TRBV10-3 to TRBJ2-3, with no clear D. Germline V gene data show CDR1 as ENHRY and CDR2 as SYGVKD. The CDR3 runs 13 residues. V was trimmed by 2 bases and J by 2 bases, leaving 5 bases between them. In nucleotides, the CDR3 is TGTGCCATCAGTGAGGACCTCACAGATACGCAGTATTTT. Protein product: CAISEDLTDTQYF.

The table lists this clonotype with a few counts. This chain joins TRBV7-2 and TRBJ2-7; TRBD1 aligns across 9 bases. The ends lost 8 bases at V and 6 bases at J; junction bases unmatched: 8. Germline V gene data show CDR1 as SGHTA and CDR2 as FQGNSA. The CDR3 contains 13 residues. The CDR3 DNA reads as TGTGCCAGCGACTCAACAGGGGGCGGCGAGCAGTACTTC. Its protein is CASDSTGGGEQYF.

This chain connects TRBV10-3 to TRBJ2-7; either TRBD1 or TRBD2 may supply D (6 bases each). Trimming left V 4 bases short and J 2 bases short, with 12 bases between. The CDR3 is 14 amino acids. CDR1 is ENHRY and CDR2 is SYGVKD in the germline V gene. The CDR3 region is CAISVAEGAYEQYF. CDR3 nucleotide sequence: TGTGCCATCAGTGTGGCGGAGGGGGCCTACGAGCAGTACTTC.

This clonotype has only a few counts. The rearrangement links TRBV29-1 to TRBJ2-1, with a weak D call TRBD2 (6 bases). V shed 7 bases and J shed 5 bases, with 15 bases lying between them. The CDR3 has 13 residues. Germline V gives CDR1 SQVTM, CDR2 ANQGSEA. The CDR3 here is CSADPEGHNEQFF. CDR3 bases: TGCAGCGCCGACCCGGAGGGGCACAATGAGCAGTTCTTC.

The chain is built from TRBV7-3 and TRBJ2-1; 9 bases map to TRBD2. This CDR3 spans 13 amino acids. With 3 bases clipped from V and 10 bases from J, the junction kept 4 bases outside the gene matches. Per germline, CDR1 SGHTA and CDR2 FQGTGA. The CDR3 DNA follows: TGTGCCAGCAGCTTTACCCTAGCGGGAGAGCAGTTCTTC. Translated: CASSFTLAGEQFF.

This clonotype showed up many times. This chain connects TRBV3-1 to TRBJ2-1; D may match TRBD1 or TRBD2 (6 bases each). Trimming pared 3 bases from V and 7 bases from J, leaving 10 bases between. This CDR3 is 13 amino acids long. Germline V gene lookup returns CDR1 LGHDT and CDR2 YNNKEL (reference sequence). DNA for the CDR3: TGTGCCAGCAGCCAGCGAGGGGGGAATGAGCAGTTCTTC. It encodes CASSQRGGNEQFF.